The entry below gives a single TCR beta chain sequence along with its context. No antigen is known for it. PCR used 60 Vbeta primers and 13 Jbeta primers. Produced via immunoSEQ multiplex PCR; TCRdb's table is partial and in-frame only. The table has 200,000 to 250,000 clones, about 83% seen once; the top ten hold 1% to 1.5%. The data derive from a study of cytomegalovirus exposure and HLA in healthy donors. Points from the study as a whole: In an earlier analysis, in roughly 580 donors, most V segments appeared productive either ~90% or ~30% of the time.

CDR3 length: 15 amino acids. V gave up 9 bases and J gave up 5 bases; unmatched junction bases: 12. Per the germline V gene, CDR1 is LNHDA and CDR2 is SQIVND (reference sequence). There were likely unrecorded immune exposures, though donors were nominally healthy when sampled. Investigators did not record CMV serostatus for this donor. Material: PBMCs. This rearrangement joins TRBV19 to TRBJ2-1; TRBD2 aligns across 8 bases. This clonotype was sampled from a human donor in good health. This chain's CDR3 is CASGPAGGEDNEQFF. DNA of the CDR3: TGTGCCAGCGGACCCGCGGGGGGAGAGGACAATGAGCAGTTCTTC.